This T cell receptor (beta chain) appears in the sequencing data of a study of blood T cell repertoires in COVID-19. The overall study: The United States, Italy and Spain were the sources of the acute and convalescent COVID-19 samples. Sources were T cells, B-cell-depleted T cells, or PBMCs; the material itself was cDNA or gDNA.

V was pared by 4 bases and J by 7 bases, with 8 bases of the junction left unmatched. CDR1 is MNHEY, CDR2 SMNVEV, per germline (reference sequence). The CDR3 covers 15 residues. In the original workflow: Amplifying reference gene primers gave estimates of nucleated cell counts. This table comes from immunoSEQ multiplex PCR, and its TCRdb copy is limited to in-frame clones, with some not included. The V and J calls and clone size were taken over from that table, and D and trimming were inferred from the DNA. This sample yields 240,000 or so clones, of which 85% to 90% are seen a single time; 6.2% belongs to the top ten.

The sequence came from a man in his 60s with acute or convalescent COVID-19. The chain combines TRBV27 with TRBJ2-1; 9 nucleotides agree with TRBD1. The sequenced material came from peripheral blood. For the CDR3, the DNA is TGTGCCAGCAGTTCCGGGACAGGGTCGACAAATGAGCAGTTCTTC. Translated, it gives CASSSGTGSTNEQFF.